This is a list of T cell receptor beta chains from one sample in a study of blood T cell repertoires in COVID-19. The table came from immunoSEQ multiplex PCR; TCRdb's copy has only in-frame clones and leaves some out. Among about 37,000 clones listed, approximately 91% were seen once. The sample taken for sequencing was peripheral blood. All receptors derive from a man aged 55-75 years with active COVID-19. CDR3s include the opening cysteine and the closing phenylalanine or tryptophan. D genes are given only for firm matches. Clone size is not always given. Where it is, it says once, few, many or a class for expanded clones.

d_gene	abundance	v_gene	j_gene	CDR3nt	CDR3aa
TRBD1	.	TRBV6-1	TRBJ2-7	TGTGCCAGCAGTGAAGCGGCAGGGGGACAGTTCTACGAGCAGTACTTC	CASSEAAGGQFYEQYF
TRBD1	.	TRBV9	TRBJ2-3	TGTGCCAGCAGCGTAACAGGGGTCAGCACAGATACGCAGTATTTT	CASSVTGVSTDTQYF
.	.	TRBV19	TRBJ2-7	TGTGCCAGTAGTTCCAGGGCAGGGCATCGGTACGAGCAGTACTTC	CASSSRAGHRYEQYF
.	.	TRBV5-5	TRBJ2-7	TGTGCCAGCAGCTTGCCCCTAGCGTCCGATGTAGAGCAGTACTTC	CASSLPLASDVEQYF
.	.	TRBV3-1/TRBV3-2	TRBJ2-1	TGTGCCAGCAGTCAGACGCAGAGGCATGAGCAGTTCTTC	CASSQTQRHEQFF
.	.	TRBV6-1	TRBJ2-3	TGTGCCAGCAGTGAAGTGCCCGTGGGGGGAGATACGCAGTATTTT	CASSEVPVGGDTQYF
.	.	TRBV27	TRBJ2-1	TGTGCCACCGCGAAGCGGGTAACTCACAATGAGCAGTTCTTC	CATAKRVTHNEQFF
TRBD2	.	TRBV14	TRBJ2-7	TGTGCCAGCAGCCATCCCGCGGGAGGACTCTACGAGCAGTACTTC	CASSHPAGGLYEQYF
TRBD2	.	TRBV3-1/TRBV3-2	TRBJ2-7	TGTGCCAGCACCCGACTAGCGGGAGCTTCCTACGAGCAGTACTTC	CASTRLAGASYEQYF
.	.	TRBV14	TRBJ2-7	TGTGCCAGCAGGGCGGGAATCTACGAGCAGTACTTC	CASRAGIYEQYF
.	.	TRBV7-8	TRBJ2-2	TGTGCCAGCAGCCCAATTACCGGGGAGCTGTTTTTT	CASSPITGELFF
.	.	TRBV7-3	TRBJ2-1	TGTGCCAGCAGCTTAACGATTCCCCTGAGCGACTCCTACAATGAGCAGTTCTTC	CASSLTIPLSDSYNEQFF
.	.	TRBV6-5	TRBJ2-1	TGTGCCAGCAGCAGGAGACTAGACTACAATGAGCAGTTCTTC	CASSRRLDYNEQFF
.	.	TRBV7-8	TRBJ1-1	TGTGCCAGCAGCCAGCTGGGGGGGCCGGGGGCTTTCTTT	CASSQLGGPGAFF
TRBD1	once	TRBV2	TRBJ1-2	TGTGCCAGCAGGGGGACAGGGGATGGCTACACCTTC	CASRGTGDGYTF
.	.	TRBV3-1/TRBV3-2	TRBJ2-3	TGTGCCAGCAGACAGTCCGGGGGAGGCACAGATACGCAGTATTTT	CASRQSGGGTDTQYF
.	.	TRBV5-1	TRBJ1-1	TGCGCCAGCAGCTTGTTTGACAGCAACACTGAAGCTTTCTTT	CASSLFDSNTEAFF
TRBD2	.	TRBV4-2	TRBJ2-7	TGTGCCAGCAGCCAAGATGAAACGGGAGGGCCCAACGAGCAGTACTTC	CASSQDETGGPNEQYF
.	.	TRBV6-5	TRBJ2-2	TGTGCCAGCCCGGCCGTGGACTTCCTCACCGGGGAGCTGTTTTTT	CASPAVDFLTGELFF
.	.	TRBV11-2	TRBJ2-2	TGTGCCAGCGGTCCTCGGGGAGACCTTATATCGGCCGGGGAGCTGTTTTTT	CASGPRGDLISAGELFF
TRBD1	.	TRBV5-1	TRBJ2-1	TGCGCCAGCAGCTTCGACAGGGTGGAGATCAATGAGCAGTTCTTC	CASSFDRVEINEQFF
.	.	TRBV6-2/TRBV6-3	TRBJ1-5	TGTGCCAGCAGTGACCTAGCGGGACCGACGAGCAATCAGCCCCAGCATTTT	CASSDLAGPTSNQPQHF
TRBD1	.	TRBV18	TRBJ2-7	TGTGCCAGCTCACCACTAGGACAGGGCTCCAACTTC	CASSPLGQGSNF